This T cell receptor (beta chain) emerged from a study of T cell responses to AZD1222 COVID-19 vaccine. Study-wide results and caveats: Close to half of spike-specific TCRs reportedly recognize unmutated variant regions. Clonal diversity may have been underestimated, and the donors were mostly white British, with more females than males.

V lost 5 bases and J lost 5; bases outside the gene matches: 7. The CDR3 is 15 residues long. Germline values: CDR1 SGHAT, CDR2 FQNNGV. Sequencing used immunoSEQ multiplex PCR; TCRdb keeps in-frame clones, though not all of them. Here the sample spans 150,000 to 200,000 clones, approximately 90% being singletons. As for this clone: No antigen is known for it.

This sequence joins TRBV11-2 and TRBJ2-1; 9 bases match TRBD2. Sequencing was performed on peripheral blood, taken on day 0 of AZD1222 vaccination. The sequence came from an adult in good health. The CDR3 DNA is TGTGCCAGCAGCCGTAGGGTAGCGGGGGACAATGAGCAGTTCTTC. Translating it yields CASSRRVAGDNEQFF.